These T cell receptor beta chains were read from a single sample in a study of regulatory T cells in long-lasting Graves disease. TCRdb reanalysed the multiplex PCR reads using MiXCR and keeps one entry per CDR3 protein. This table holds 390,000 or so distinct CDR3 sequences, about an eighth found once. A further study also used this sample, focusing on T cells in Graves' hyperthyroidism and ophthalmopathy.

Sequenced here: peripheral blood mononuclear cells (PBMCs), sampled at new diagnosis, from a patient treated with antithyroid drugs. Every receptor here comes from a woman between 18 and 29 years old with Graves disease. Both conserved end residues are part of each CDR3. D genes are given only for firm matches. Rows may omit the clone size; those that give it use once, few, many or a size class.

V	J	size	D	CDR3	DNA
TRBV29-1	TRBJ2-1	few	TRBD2	CSVEEGTSSYNEQFF	TGCAGCGTTGAAGAGGGGACTAGCTCCTACAATGAGCAGTTCTTC
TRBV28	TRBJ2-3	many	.	CASSSGPYTDTQYF	TGTGCCAGCAGTTCTGGGCCGTACACAGATACGCAGTATTTT
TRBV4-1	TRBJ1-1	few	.	CASSQDWGSGFEAFF	TGCGCCAGCAGCCAAGATTGGGGGAGCGGTTTTGAAGCTTTCTTT
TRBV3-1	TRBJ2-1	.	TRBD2	CASSRNPGTSVSLFGQFF	TGTGCCAGCAGCCGGAACCCCGGGACTAGCGTTTCTCTATTCGGGCAGTTCTTC
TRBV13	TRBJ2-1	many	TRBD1	CASSDRDRGYNEQFF	TGTGCCAGCAGCGACCGGGACAGGGGTTACAATGAGCAGTTCTTC
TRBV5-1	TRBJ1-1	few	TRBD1	CASSLGQGAAFF	TGCGCCAGCAGCTTGGGACAGGGGGCGGCTTTCTTT
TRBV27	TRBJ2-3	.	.	CASSLSNLNTQYF	TGTGCCAGCAGTTTATCGAACCTTAATACGCAGTATTTT
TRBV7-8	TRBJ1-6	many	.	CASSAGSTAYNSPLHF	TGTGCCAGCAGCGCAGGGAGTACCGCCTATAATTCACCCCTCCACTTT
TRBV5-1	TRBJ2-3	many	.	CASSLAGQGYTDTQYF	TGCGCCAGCAGCTTGGCCGGGCAGGGTTACACAGATACGCAGTATTTT
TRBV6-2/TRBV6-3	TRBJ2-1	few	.	CASTPIGRNEQFF	TGTGCCAGCACCCCAATCGGACGGAATGAGCAGTTCTTC
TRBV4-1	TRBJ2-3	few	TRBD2	CASSQTSPSGVQDTQYF	TGCGCCAGCAGCCAAACCAGTCCTAGCGGCGTACAGGATACGCAGTATTTT
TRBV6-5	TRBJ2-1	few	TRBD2	CASSSPRRGVGEQFF	TGTGCCAGCAGTTCCCCTCGGCGGGGGGTAGGGGAGCAGTTCTTC
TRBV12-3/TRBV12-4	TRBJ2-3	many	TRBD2	CASTEGRGGTDTQYF	TGTGCCAGCACCGAGGGGAGGGGAGGCACAGATACGCAGTATTTT
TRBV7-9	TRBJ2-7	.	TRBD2	CASSDNGLAGPYEQYF	TGTGCCAGCAGCGATAACGGACTAGCGGGTCCCTACGAGCAGTACTTC
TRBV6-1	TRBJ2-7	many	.	CASNPGGYLSYEQYF	TGTGCCAGCAACCCTGGGGGATACCTCTCCTACGAGCAGTACTTC
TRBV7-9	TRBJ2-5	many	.	CASTQAGYGETQYF	TGTGCCAGCACCCAAGCAGGGTACGGGGAGACCCAGTACTTC
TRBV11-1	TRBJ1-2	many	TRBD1	CASSRTGTGYGYTF	TGTGCCAGCAGCAGAACCGGGACAGGCTATGGCTACACCTTC